The sequence of this TCR beta chain was determined in a study of CD8 T cells in ankylosing spondylitis. The study's findings and limits: It was reported that disease-linked clones were significantly enriched in matched ankylosing spondylitis synovial fluid. Blood of patients with ankylosing spondylitis appeared to be characterized by a TCR beta motif of several highly homologous variants. Reports of some motif variants in reactive arthritis synovial fluid and blood predate this one.

Germline V CDR1 and CDR2: SEHNR, FQNEAQ (reference sequence). This CDR3 is built from 14 residues. Trimming removed 3 bases from V and 4 bases from J; junction bases left unmatched: 4. Libraries of TCR beta came from quantitative 5'-RACE with molecular barcodes. TCRdb itself ran the 5' RACE reads through MiXCR, one entry per CDR3 protein. The repertoire has more than 150,000 distinct CDR3 sequences, around a tenth of them found once; the top ten carry about 27%. This clonotype was detected a few times. The antigen is unknown. Sequenced: blood, either unsorted or a sorted T cell fraction (not recorded which). The rearrangement links TRBV7-9 to TRBJ1-2; 8 bases map to TRBD1. The TCR originated in a male donor with ankylosing spondylitis or in good health (not recorded which). CDR3 in amino acids: CASSFGQGGYGYTF. The CDR3 DNA follows: TGTGCCAGCAGCTTCGGACAGGGCGGCTATGGCTACACCTTC.